This TCR beta chain stems from a study of chemoradiotherapy in HPV16-positive cancers. Overall study: A couple of HPV16-positive patients' cells yielded candidate HPV-specific clones and common motifs.

Measured with immunoSEQ multiplex PCR; TCRdb has only the in-frame clones, and not every one. The sample lists tens of thousands of clones; roughly nine tenths were seen once. This CDR3 spans 17 amino acids. V dropped 1 base and J dropped 4 bases, with 17 bases sitting between them. Germline values: CDR1 MGHRA, CDR2 YSYEKL. This clone appeared a single time. The receptor comes from a human donor with HPV-associated anogenital cancer. The V gene is TRBV4-1, the J gene TRBJ1-3; D remains unclear. The sample consisted of blood, taken from a patient who underwent chemoradiotherapy. The CDR3 bases are TGCGCCAGCAGCCAAGCTCAGATACCTACTTCCGGAAACACCATATATTTT. This sequence encodes CASSQAQIPTSGNTIYF.